The TCR beta chain under discussion was sequenced for a study of T cells in Graves' hyperthyroidism and ophthalmopathy. Findings and caveats of the study: By a 13 V-J model, ophthalmopathy was set apart from stable hyperthyroidism.

CDR3 size: 15 residues. CDR1 is SNHLY and CDR2 is FYNNEI in the germline V gene. V lost 8 bases, J lost 6 bases, and 19 bases lay in between. RNA transcripts provided the source from which TCR beta CDR3 regions were amplified. HTBI primers were employed in a first-round RT-PCR of the TCR CDR3. TCRdb re-derived calls from the multiplex PCR reads in MiXCR, one entry per CDR3 protein. The repertoire holds some 500,000 distinct CDR3 sequences, with approximately 15% as singletons. For Graves' hyperthyroidism to be stable, ophthalmopathy could not progress within 18 months. The study excluded patients with uncontrolled infection, other autoimmune disease, pregnancy or lactation. More than 8 ml fresh peripheral blood yielded the PBMCs. This clonotype was counted ten times or more. Its antigen is not identified.

The receptor comes from a woman under 30 with Graves' hyperthyroidism. Sequencing was done on a sample of blood. The V and J genes are TRBV2 and TRBJ1-4, with a possible D match to TRBD1 (5 bases). As DNA, the CDR3 is TGTGCCAGCGATGGGGGGTTGACTGGAGATGAAAAACTGTTTTTT. Translation: CASDGGLTGDEKLFF.